The present T cell receptor (beta chain) was sequenced within a study of radiation and T cells in renal cell carcinoma. General study points: Baseline intratumoral clonotype presence is unknown without pretreatment biopsies. In blood, top tumor clones expanded by 2 weeks, shrinking by 4.

Stated time point: blood 2 weeks post-SBRT. Treatment indicated: 15 Gy SBRT to primary tumor, nephrectomy 4 weeks later. Radiation-treated patients gave blood at baseline, week 2 and week 4. Regarding this clone: Antigen specificity is unknown.

Sequencing used immunoSEQ multiplex PCR; TCRdb keeps in-frame clones, though not all of them. The data contain 160,000 or so clones, over 80% of them seen just once; the ten biggest clones take up approximately 12%. The TCR comes from a woman aged 50 to 60 with renal cell carcinoma. The sample was blood, taken from a patient whose treatment included radiotherapy and nephrectomy.

The CDR3 nucleotides read TGTGCCAGCAGCTCTGGTAGGGCAGCTTACAATGGCTACACCTTC. Translated: CASSSGRAAYNGYTF. The chain is built from TRBV7-2 and TRBJ1-2, with unresolved D. This CDR3 has 15 amino acids. Germline V gives CDR1 SGHTA, CDR2 FQGNSA. Trimming took 4 bases from V and 6 from J, leaving 18 bases between them.